One T cell receptor beta chain is described in this entry. Its antigen is as yet unknown. Only in-frame clones appear in the TCRdb table, and some are missing; sequencing was by immunoSEQ multiplex PCR. The data contain tens of thousands of clones, about nine tenths of them singletons. This sample is part of a study of T cell clones after liver transplantation. Study findings and constraints: Post-transplant, graft-donor-reactive CD4 TCRbeta sequences in blood dropped significantly in most of the 8 subjects.

This material consisted of CD8+ T cells from blood, taken 12 months after liver transplant. The receptor's source is a human patient who received a liver transplant. Some T cells may be provided by the graft donor.

DNA for the CDR3: TGTGCCAGCAGCTCTAGCGGGAGGGCCTACGAGCAGTACTTC. As protein: CASSSSGRAYEQYF. The chain couples TRBV2 to TRBJ2-7; 12 bases map to TRBD2. Germline CDR1 is SNHLY and CDR2 is FYNNEI. V gave up 6 bases and J gave up 2 bases; unmatched junction bases: 2. The CDR3 has 14 residues.